In this sample, the clone carrying this T cell receptor (beta chain) turned up a few times. Its antigen remains unknown. The source of the sample is a study of human T cells and chemical hapten exposure. Study in general: Sensitization was performed using 2% DPC on a roughly 2 cm by roughly 2 cm upper inner arm skin site. Patients, chiefly female, had alopecia areata, totalis or universalis.

Time point meaning: patch test 1, 2 weeks after DPC sensitization. Treatment described: therapeutic diphenylcyclopropenone sensitization with weekly scalp DPC. Whole blood that had not been fractionated was the source of extracted total RNA. The CDR3 loop spans 12 amino acids. The germline V gene has CDR1 SNHLY and CDR2 FYNNEI. The trim removed 7 bases at V and 14 bases at J, leaving 12 bases unmatched. Whole-study results and caveats: No shift was seen in TCRs above 1 in 1000 frequency with DPC sensitization.

TCRdb called the RACE reads again in MiXCR, with one record for every CDR3 protein. Among 380,000 or so distinct CDR3 sequences, roughly 4.8% were seen once, and the ten largest hold 2% to 2.5%. The rearrangement uses TRBV2 and TRBJ2-3, with 7 positions matching TRBD2. The clonotype comes from a woman in her forties or fifties with alopecia areata. Some clones in this sample may be carry-over from other donors' samples. Sequences were derived from whole blood, sampled in connection with sensitization to the hapten diphenylcyclopropenone (DPC). The CDR3 here is CASTLGLQHMYF. CDR3 nucleotides: TGTGCCAGCACCCTGGGACTACAGCACATGTATTTT.